This T cell receptor (beta chain) was found in a study of regulatory T cells in long-lasting Graves disease. This clonotype was picked up one time. The TCR beta library used iRepertoire HTBI primers with Arm-PCR amplification of CDR3. TCRdb independently ran MiXCR on the multiplex PCR reads; one entry per CDR3 protein. The repertoire has roughly 360,000 distinct CDR3 sequences, about 10% of them found once; the top ten carry approximately 20%. The CDR3 is 13 amino acids. Trimming shortened V by 3 bases and J by 4 bases, and 10 bases separated the two germline ends. CDR1 and CDR2 from the germline V gene are MNHEY and SVGAGI. The time point was: newly diagnosed GD, antithyroid drugs for less than 3 months. The authors made the TCR library using RNA they extracted from PBMCs. This sample also belongs to another study, concerning T cells in Graves' hyperthyroidism and ophthalmopathy. That source adds: Initially, a first-round RT-PCR of the TCR CDR3 employed the HTBI primer set. The authors' 13 V-J model separated ophthalmopathy from stable hyperthyroidism.

The rearrangement uses TRBV6-5 and TRBJ2-7; D possibly corresponds to TRBD1 (6 bases). Material: peripheral blood mononuclear cells (PBMCs), obtained at new diagnosis, from a patient treated with antithyroid drugs. The receptor was isolated from a woman in her late teens or twenties with Graves disease. Written as DNA, the CDR3 is TGTGCCAGCAGTTATTCAACAGGGTACGAGCAGTACTTC. Its protein product is CASSYSTGYEQYF.